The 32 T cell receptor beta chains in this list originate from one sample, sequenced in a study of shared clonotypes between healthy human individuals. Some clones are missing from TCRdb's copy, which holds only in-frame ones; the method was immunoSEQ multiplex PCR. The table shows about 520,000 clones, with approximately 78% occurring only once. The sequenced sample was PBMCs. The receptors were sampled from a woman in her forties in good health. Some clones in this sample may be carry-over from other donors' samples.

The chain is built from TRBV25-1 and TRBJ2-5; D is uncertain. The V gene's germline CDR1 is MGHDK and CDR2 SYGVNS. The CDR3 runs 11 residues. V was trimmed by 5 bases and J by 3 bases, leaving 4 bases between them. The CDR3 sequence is CASSPEETQYF. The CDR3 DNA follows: TGTGCCAGCAGTCCGGAAGAGACCCAGTACTTC.

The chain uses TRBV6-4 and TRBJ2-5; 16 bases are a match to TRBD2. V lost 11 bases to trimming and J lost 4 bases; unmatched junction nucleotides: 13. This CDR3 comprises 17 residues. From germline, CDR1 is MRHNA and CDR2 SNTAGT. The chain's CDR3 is CASQPGTSGRAGETQYF. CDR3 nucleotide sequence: TGTGCCTCCCAGCCTGGGACTAGCGGGAGGGCCGGAGAGACCCAGTACTTC.

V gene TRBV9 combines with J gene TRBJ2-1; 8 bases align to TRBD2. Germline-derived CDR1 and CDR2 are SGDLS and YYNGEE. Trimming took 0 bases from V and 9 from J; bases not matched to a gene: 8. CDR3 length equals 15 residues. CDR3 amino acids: CASSVAGGRGGEQFF. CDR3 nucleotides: TGTGCCAGCAGCGTAGCGGGAGGGCGGGGTGGTGAGCAGTTCTTC. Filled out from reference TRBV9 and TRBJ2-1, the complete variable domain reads DSGVTQTPKHLITATGQRVTLRCSPRSGDLSVYWYQQSLDQGLQFLIQYYNGEERAKGNILERFSAQQFPDLHSELNLSSLELGDSALYFCASSVAGGRGGEQFFGPGTRLTVL.

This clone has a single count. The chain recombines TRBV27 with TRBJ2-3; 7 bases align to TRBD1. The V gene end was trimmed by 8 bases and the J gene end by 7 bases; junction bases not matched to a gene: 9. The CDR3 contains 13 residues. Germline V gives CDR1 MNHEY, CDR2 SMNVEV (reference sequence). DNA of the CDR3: TGTGCCAGCGGGGGACAGCCGTTGCATACGCAGTATTTT. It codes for CASGGQPLHTQYF.

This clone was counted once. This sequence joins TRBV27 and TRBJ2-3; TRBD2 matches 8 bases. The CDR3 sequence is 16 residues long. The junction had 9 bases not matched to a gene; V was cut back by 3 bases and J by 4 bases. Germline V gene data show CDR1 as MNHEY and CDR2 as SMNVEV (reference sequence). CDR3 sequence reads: CASSFFGGGRPDTQYF. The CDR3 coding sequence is TGTGCCAGCAGTTTTTTCGGAGGCGGGAGGCCAGATACGCAGTATTTT.

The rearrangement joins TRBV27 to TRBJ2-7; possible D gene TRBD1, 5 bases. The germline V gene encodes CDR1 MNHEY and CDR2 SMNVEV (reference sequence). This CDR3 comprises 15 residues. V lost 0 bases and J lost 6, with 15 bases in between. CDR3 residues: CASSLSILGVREQYF. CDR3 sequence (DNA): TGTGCCAGCAGTTTATCGATCTTAGGGGTACGCGAGCAGTACTTC.

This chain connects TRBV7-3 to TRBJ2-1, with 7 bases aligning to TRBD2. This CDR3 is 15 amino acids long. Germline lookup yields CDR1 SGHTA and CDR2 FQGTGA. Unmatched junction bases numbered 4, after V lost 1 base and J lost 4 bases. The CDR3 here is CASSLRAGLYNEQFF. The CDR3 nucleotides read TGTGCCAGCAGCTTAAGGGCGGGACTATACAATGAGCAGTTCTTC.

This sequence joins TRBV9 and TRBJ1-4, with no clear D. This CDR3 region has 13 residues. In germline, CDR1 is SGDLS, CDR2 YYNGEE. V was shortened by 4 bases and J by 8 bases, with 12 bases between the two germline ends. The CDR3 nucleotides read TGTGCCAGCAGCCCGACGGCAGACGAAAAACTGTTTTTT. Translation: CASSPTADEKLFF.

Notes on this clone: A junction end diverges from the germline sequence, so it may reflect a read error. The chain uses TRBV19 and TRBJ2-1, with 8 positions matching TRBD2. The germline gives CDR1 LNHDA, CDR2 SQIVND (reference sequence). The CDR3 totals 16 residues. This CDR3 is CASGIAGLPLGNEQFF. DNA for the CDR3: TGTGCCAGTGGTATAGCGGGACTTCCACTCGGCAATGAGCAGTTCTTC.

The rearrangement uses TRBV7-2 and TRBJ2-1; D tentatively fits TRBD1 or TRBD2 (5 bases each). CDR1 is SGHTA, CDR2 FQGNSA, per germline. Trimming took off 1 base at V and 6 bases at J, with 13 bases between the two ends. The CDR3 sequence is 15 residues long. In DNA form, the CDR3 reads TGTGCCAGCAGCTTAGGGACACATGGGGGCAATGAGCAGTTCTTC. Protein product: CASSLGTHGGNEQFF.

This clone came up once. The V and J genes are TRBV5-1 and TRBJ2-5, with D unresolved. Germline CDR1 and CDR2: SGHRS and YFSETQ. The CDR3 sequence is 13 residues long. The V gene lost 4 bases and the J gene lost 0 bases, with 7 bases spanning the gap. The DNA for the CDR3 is TGCGCCAGCAGCCTTCAGAACCAAGAGACCCAGTACTTC. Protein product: CASSLQNQETQYF.

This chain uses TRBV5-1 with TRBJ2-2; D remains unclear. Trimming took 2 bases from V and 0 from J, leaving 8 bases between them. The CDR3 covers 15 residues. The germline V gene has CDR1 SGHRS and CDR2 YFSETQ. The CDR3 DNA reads TGCGCCAGCAGCTTTCTAGAAGCGAACACCGGGGAGCTGTTTTTT. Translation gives CASSFLEANTGELFF.

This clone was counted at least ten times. The CDR3 reads CASSLAQANTEAFF. Here the CDR3 DNA reads TGTGCCAGCAGCTTAGCACAGGCGAACACTGAAGCTTTCTTT. This rearrangement joins TRBV11-2 to TRBJ1-1; D perhaps matches TRBD1 (5 bases). The CDR3 runs 14 residues. The ends were cut back, 1 base at V and 1 base at J, with 7 bases in the middle. CDR1 is SGHAT, CDR2 FQNNGV, per germline.

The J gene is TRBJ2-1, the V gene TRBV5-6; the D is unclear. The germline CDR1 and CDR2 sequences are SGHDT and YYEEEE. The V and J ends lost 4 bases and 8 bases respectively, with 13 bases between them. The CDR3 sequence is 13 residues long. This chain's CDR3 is CASSRDSGDEQFF. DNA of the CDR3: TGTGCCAGCAGCCGAGACTCAGGAGATGAGCAGTTCTTC.

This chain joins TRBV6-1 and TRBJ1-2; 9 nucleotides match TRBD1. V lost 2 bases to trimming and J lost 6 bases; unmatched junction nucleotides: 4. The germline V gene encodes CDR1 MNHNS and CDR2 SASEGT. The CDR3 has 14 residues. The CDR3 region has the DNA TGTGCCAGCAGTGAACCGGGACAGGGCAATGGCTACACCTTC. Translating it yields CASSEPGQGNGYTF.

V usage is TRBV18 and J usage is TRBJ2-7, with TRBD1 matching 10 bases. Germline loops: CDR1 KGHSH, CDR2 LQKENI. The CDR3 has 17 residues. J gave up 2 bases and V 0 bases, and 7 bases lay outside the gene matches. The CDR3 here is CASSPPGTGDRTYEQYF. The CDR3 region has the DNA TGTGCCAGCTCACCACCGGGGACAGGGGATCGTACCTACGAGCAGTACTTC.

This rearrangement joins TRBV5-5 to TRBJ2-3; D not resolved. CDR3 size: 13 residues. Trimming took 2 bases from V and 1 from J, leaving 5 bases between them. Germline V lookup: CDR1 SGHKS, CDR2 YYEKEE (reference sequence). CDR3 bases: TGTGCCAGCAGCTTAGGCGGCACAGATACGCAGTATTTT. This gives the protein CASSLGGTDTQYF.

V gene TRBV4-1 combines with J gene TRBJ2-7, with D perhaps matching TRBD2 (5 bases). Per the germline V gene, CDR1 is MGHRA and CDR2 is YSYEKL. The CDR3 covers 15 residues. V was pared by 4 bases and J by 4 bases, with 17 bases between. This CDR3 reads CASSPRADGEYEQYF. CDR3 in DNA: TGCGCCAGCAGCCCGAGGGCCGATGGGGAATACGAGCAGTACTTC.

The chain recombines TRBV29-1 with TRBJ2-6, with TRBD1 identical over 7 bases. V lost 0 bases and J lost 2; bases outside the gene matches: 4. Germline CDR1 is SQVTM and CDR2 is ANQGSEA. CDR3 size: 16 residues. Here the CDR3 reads CSVEDRGGAGANVLTF. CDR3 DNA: TGCAGCGTTGAAGACCGAGGGGGCGCTGGGGCCAACGTCCTGACTTTC.

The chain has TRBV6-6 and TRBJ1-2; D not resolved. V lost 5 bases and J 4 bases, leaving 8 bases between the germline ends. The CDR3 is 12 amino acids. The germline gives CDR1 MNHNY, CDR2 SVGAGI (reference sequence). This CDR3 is CASSSQFYGYTF. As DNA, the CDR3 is TGTGCCAGCAGTAGTCAGTTCTATGGCTACACCTTC.

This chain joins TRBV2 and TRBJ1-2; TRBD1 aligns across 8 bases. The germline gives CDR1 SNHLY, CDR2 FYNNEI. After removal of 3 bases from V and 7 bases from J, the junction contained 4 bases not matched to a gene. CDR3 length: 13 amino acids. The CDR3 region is CASSDRGRVGYTF. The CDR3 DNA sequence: TGTGCCAGCAGTGACAGGGGGCGCGTTGGCTACACCTTC.

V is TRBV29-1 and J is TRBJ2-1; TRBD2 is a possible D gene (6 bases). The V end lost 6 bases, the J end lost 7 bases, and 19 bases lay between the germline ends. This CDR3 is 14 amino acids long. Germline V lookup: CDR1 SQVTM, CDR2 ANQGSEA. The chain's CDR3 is CSVAGPTRSNEQFF. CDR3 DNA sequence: TGCAGCGTCGCCGGACCGACTAGGTCGAATGAGCAGTTCTTC.

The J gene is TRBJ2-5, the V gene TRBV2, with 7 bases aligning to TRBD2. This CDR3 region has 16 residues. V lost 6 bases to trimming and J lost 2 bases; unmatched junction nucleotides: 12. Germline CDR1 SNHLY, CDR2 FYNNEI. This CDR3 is CASRGGWASPQETQYF. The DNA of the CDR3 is TGTGCCAGCAGGGGGGGGTGGGCCAGCCCTCAAGAGACCCAGTACTTC.

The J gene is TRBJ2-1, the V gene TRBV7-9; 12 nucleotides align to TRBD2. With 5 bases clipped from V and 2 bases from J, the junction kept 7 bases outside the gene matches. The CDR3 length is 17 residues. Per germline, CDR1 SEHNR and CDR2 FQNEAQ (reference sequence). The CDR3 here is CASSKGLAGSAYNEQFF. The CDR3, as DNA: TGTGCCAGCAGCAAAGGACTAGCGGGAAGTGCCTACAATGAGCAGTTCTTC. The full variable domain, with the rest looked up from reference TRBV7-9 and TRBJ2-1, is DTGVSQNPRHKITKRGQNVTFRCDPISEHNRLYWYRQTLGQGPEFLTYFQNEAQLEKSRLLSDRFSAERPKGSFSTLEIQRTEQGDSAMYLCASSKGLAGSAYNEQFFGPGTRLTVL.

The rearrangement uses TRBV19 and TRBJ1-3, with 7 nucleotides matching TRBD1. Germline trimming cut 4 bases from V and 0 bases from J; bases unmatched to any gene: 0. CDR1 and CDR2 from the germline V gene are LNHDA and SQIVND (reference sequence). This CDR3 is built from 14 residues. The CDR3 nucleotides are TGTGCCAGTAGTAGGGACAGCTCTGGAAACACCATATATTTT. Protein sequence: CASSRDSSGNTIYF.

CDR3 in amino acids: CASSPSASSYEQYF. The CDR3 DNA follows: TGTGCCAGCAGCCCTAGCGCCAGCTCCTACGAGCAGTACTTC. This chain uses TRBV7-9 with TRBJ2-7; perhaps TRBD2 as D (6 bases). This CDR3 region has 14 residues. CDR1 is SEHNR and CDR2 is FQNEAQ in the germline V gene (reference sequence). The V end was cut by 5 bases, the J end by 0 bases, with 11 bases between. Filled out from reference TRBV7-9 and TRBJ2-7, the complete variable domain reads DTGVSQNPRHKITKRGQNVTFRCDPISEHNRLYWYRQTLGQGPEFLTYFQNEAQLEKSRLLSDRFSAERPKGSFSTLEIQRTEQGDSAMYLCASSPSASSYEQYFGPGTRLTVT.

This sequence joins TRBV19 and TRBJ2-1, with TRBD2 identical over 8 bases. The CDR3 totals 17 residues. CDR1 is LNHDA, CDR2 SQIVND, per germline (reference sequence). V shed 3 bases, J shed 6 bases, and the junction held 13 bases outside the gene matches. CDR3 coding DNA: TGTGCCAGTAGTATCCGGTACAGCGGGAGTTTGGGCAATGAGCAGTTCTTC. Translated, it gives CASSIRYSGSLGNEQFF.

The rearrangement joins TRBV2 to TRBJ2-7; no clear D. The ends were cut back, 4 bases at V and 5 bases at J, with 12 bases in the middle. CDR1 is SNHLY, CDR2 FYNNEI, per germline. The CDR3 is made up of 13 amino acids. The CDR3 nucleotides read TGTGCCAGCAGTGTTTATCGGTCTGACGAGCAGTACTTC. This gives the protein CASSVYRSDEQYF.

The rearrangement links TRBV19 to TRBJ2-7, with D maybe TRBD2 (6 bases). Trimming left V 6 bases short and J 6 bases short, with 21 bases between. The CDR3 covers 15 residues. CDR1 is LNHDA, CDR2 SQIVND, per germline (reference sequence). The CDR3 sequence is CASSTGPRRGSEQYF. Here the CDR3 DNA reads TGTGCCAGTAGCACGGGACCTCGGAGGGGTTCCGAGCAGTACTTC.

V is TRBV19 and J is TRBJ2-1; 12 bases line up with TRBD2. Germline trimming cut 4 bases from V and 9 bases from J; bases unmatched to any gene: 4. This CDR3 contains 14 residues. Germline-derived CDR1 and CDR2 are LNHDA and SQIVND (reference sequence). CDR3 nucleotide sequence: TGTGCCAGTAGTACTCCGGGACTAGCGGGTGAGCAGTTCTTC. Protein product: CASSTPGLAGEQFF.

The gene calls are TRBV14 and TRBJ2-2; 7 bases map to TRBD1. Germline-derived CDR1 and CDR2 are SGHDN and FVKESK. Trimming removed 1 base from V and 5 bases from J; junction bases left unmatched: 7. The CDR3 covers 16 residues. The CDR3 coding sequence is TGTGCCAGCAGCCAAGGGACAGGAAGGGGGACCGGGGAGCTGTTTTTT. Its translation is CASSQGTGRGTGELFF.

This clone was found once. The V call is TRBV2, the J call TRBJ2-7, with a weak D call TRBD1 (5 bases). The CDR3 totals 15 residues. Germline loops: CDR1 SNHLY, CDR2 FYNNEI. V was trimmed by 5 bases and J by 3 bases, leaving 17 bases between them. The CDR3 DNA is TGTGCCAGCAGTCACGGCGTGGACAAAAACTACGAGCAGTACTTC. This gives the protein CASSHGVDKNYEQYF.